These 28 T cell receptor beta chains share one sample of origin, sequenced in a study of blood T cell repertoires in COVID-19. Data came from immunoSEQ multiplex PCR; TCRdb stores just in-frame clones and leaves some out. The sample lists about 80,000 clones, 78% seen once, with approximately 15% in the top ten. Sequencing was done on a sample of peripheral blood. These receptor sequences come from a human donor in a cohort sampled during active COVID-19.

The chain joins TRBV23-1 to TRBJ1-5, with 10 bases that match TRBD1. TRBV23-1 carries the ORF label, with uncertain function. V was clipped by 2 bases and J by 5 bases; unmatched bases: 3. The CDR3 spans 15 residues. The CDR3: CASSQGTGVDQPQHF. CDR3 nucleotide sequence: TGCGCCAGCAGTCAAGGGACAGGGGTTGATCAGCCCCAGCATTTT.

CDR3 amino acids: CASSLGLGQGDGYTF. The CDR3 nucleotides read TGTGCCAGCAGTTTAGGATTGGGACAGGGAGATGGCTACACCTTC. The V and J genes are TRBV27 and TRBJ1-2; 9 nucleotides agree with TRBD1. This CDR3 comprises 15 residues. The J segment lost 6 bases and the V segment lost 2 bases, leaving 7 bases of the junction unmatched. Germline values: CDR1 MNHEY, CDR2 SMNVEV (reference sequence).

The genes are TRBV2 and TRBJ2-6; D may be TRBD1 (6 bases). Germline loops: CDR1 SNHLY, CDR2 FYNNEI. The CDR3 spans 15 residues. Trimming shortened V by 8 bases and J by 0 bases, and 11 bases separated the two germline ends. The CDR3 bases are TGTGCCAGCGGGACACAGAGCTCTGGGGCCAACGTCCTGACTTTC. Translated: CASGTQSSGANVLTF.

The V call is TRBV7-9, the J call TRBJ2-3, with D tentatively TRBD2 (6 bases). Germline values: CDR1 SEHNR, CDR2 FQNEAQ (reference sequence). CDR3 length: 15 amino acids. Trimming took 5 bases from V and 5 from J, leaving 17 bases between them. The CDR3 loop is CASSGRDSSRDTQYF. As DNA, the CDR3 is TGTGCCAGCAGCGGCCGGGACTCCTCAAGAGATACGCAGTATTTT.

A word on this clone: One end of the junction fails to match germline, which may point to a read error. The rearrangement joins TRBV18 to TRBJ2-5; 10 positions match TRBD2. CDR1 is KGHSH and CDR2 is LQKENI in the germline V gene. This CDR3 comprises 16 residues. The CDR3 nucleotides are TGTGCCAGCTCAACTGGACTAGCGGCATTTCAAGGGACCCAGTACTTC. It is translated as CASSTGLAAFQGTQYF.

The chain uses TRBV5-4 and TRBJ1-1, with TRBD1 identical over 8 bases. The germline V gene has CDR1 SGHNT and CDR2 YYREEE (reference sequence). The CDR3 spans 15 residues. Trimming removed 5 bases from V and 5 bases from J; junction bases left unmatched: 11. The CDR3 DNA follows: TGTGCCAGCAGACTCGACAGGGGCGCGGGGACTGAAGCTTTCTTT. This translates into CASRLDRGAGTEAFF.

The chain recombines TRBV6-6 with TRBJ1-3; D may be TRBD1 (6 bases). V was cut by 6 bases and J by 0 bases, with 15 bases left in between. Germline CDR1 MNHNY, CDR2 SVGAGI (reference sequence). The CDR3 loop spans 16 amino acids. The CDR3 region has the DNA TGTGCCAGCAGCCACAGGGTTGGTGGCTCTGGAAACACCATATATTTT. This codes for CASSHRVGGSGNTIYF.

This chain connects TRBV5-6 to TRBJ2-2; D is perhaps TRBD2 (7 bases). Deletions cut 1 base from V and 4 bases from J, with 14 bases between. The CDR3 has 16 amino acids. Germline V gene data show CDR1 as SGHDT and CDR2 as YYEEEE. CDR3 region: CASSLLAGAGTGELFF. The DNA of the CDR3 is TGTGCCAGCAGCTTGTTGGCGGGGGCAGGCACCGGGGAGCTGTTTTTT.

This sequence joins TRBV7-9 and TRBJ2-5; 8 bases map to TRBD2. The CDR3 has 14 amino acids. J was trimmed by 2 bases and V by 5 bases; bases with no gene match: 4. The germline V gene encodes CDR1 SEHNR and CDR2 FQNEAQ (reference sequence). The CDR3 loop reads CASSPRLAQETQYF. As DNA, the CDR3 is TGTGCCAGCAGCCCTAGACTAGCGCAAGAGACCCAGTACTTC.

The sample holds a few counts of this clone. This chain links TRBV28 with TRBJ1-5; D unresolved. Germline assignment: CDR1 MDHEN and CDR2 SYDVKM. The CDR3 totals 15 residues. Trimming left V 5 bases short and J 6 bases short, with 17 bases between. Here the CDR3 DNA reads TGTGCCAGCAGTACGTCAGGCGTTTTCCTTCAGCCCCAGCATTTT. This sequence encodes CASSTSGVFLQPQHF.

The table lists this clone with a few counts. The genes are TRBV29-1 and TRBJ2-2, with a possible D match to TRBD2 (6 bases). The CDR3 consists of 12 residues. V dropped 4 bases and J dropped 7 bases, with 10 bases sitting between them. The germline V gene has CDR1 SQVTM and CDR2 ANQGSEA. CDR3 coding DNA: TGCAGCGTTGGTTCGGGGGACGGGGAGCTGTTTTTT. As protein: CSVGSGDGELFF.

The chain links TRBV5-1 to TRBJ2-3, with D possibly being TRBD2 (6 bases). Looked up from germline, CDR1 is SGHRS and CDR2 is YFSETQ. The CDR3 has 16 residues. V was shortened by 4 bases and J by 1 base, with 16 bases between the two germline ends. The CDR3 DNA sequence: TGCGCCAGCAGCGACCACGGGACTGGCGGCACAGATACGCAGTATTTT. The encoded protein is CASSDHGTGGTDTQYF.

The V and J genes are TRBV28 and TRBJ1-4; D uncertain. The CDR3 length is 13 residues. Trimming took off 6 bases at V and 0 bases at J, with 5 bases between the two ends. Germline CDR1 is MDHEN and CDR2 is SYDVKM. CDR3 sequence: CASRTATNEKLFF. The CDR3 nucleotides read TGTGCCAGCAGAACAGCAACTAATGAAAAACTGTTTTTT.

J is TRBJ1-6 and V is TRBV6-5; the D is unclear. Per germline, CDR1 MNHEY and CDR2 SVGAGI. This CDR3 has 14 residues. Trimming took 3 bases from V and 1 from J, leaving 4 bases between them. Written as DNA, the CDR3 is TGTGCCAGCAGTTATCTTTCCTATAATTCACCCCTCCACTTT. It yields the protein CASSYLSYNSPLHF.

This clone qualifies as medium-sized (0.01 to 0.1%). The CDR3 coding sequence is TGTGCCAGCAAGCGGGTCGGAGGCACAGATACGCAGTATTTT. This encodes CASKRVGGTDTQYF. The V gene is TRBV2, the J gene TRBJ2-3; TRBD2 might be the D (6 bases). Trimming cost V 7 bases and J 1 base, with 12 bases left between them. The CDR3 has 14 amino acids. Germline CDR1 SNHLY, CDR2 FYNNEI.

The rearrangement uses TRBV19 and TRBJ2-3; D perhaps matches TRBD2 (5 bases). This CDR3 spans 15 amino acids. V was clipped by 0 bases and J by 3 bases, with 10 bases between them. The germline V gene encodes CDR1 LNHDA and CDR2 SQIVND (reference sequence). The chain's CDR3 is CASSIDSLATDTQYF. CDR3 DNA sequence: TGTGCCAGTAGTATAGATAGTCTAGCTACAGATACGCAGTATTTT.

The chain combines TRBV6-5 with TRBJ2-1, with D unresolved. The V end lost 6 bases, the J end lost 7 bases, and 19 bases lay between the germline ends. The CDR3 covers 15 residues. Germline CDR1 is MNHEY and CDR2 is SVGAGI. This chain's CDR3 is CASSPDGWSGNEQFF. The CDR3 DNA reads TGTGCCAGCAGCCCCGACGGGTGGAGTGGAAATGAGCAGTTCTTC.

The count of this clone is one. J is TRBJ1-5 and V is TRBV12-5, with 10 bases fitting TRBD1. The CDR3 has 19 residues. Germline V lookup: CDR1 LGHNT, CDR2 FRNRAP. With V trimmed by 2 bases and J by 0 bases, 10 bases remained unmatched. DNA for the CDR3: TGTGCTAGTGGTTTGTTAGGGGACAGGGGTTCCCATAGCAATCAGCCCCAGCATTTT. Translating it yields CASGLLGDRGSHSNQPQHF.

V and J are TRBV7-2 and TRBJ2-3; no definite D call. The length of the CDR3 is 13 residues. Germline V gene data show CDR1 as SGHTA and CDR2 as FQGNSA. Trimming shortened V by 1 base and J by 6 bases, and 8 bases separated the two germline ends. CDR3 coding DNA: TGTGCCAGCAGCTTAGTTCCCGGGGATACGCAGTATTTT. Translated, it gives CASSLVPGDTQYF.

This clone was seen only once. V is TRBV6-2 or TRBV6-3 and J is TRBJ2-4; tentative D call: TRBD2 (5 bases). Looked up from germline, CDR1 is MNHEY and CDR2 is SVGEGT. Trimming shortened V by 6 bases and J by 11 bases, and 17 bases separated the two germline ends. This CDR3 is 13 amino acids long. CDR3 sequence (DNA): TGTGCCAGCAGCCGAGGGCTACCAAGTGTTCAGTACTTC. Translating it yields CASSRGLPSVQYF.

This clone occurred many times. The gene calls are TRBV7-9 and TRBJ2-7, with 10 bases lining up with TRBD1. The J segment lost 0 bases and the V segment lost 3 bases, leaving 2 bases of the junction unmatched. Germline CDR1 reads SEHNR; CDR2 reads FQNEAQ (reference sequence). This CDR3 spans 15 amino acids. The CDR3 sequence: CASSFRQGASYEQYF. DNA of the CDR3: TGTGCCAGCAGCTTTCGACAGGGGGCCTCCTACGAGCAGTACTTC.

This clone appeared many times. This chain joins TRBV7-6 and TRBJ2-7; D possibly corresponds to TRBD1 (6 bases). This CDR3 spans 18 amino acids. Germline CDR1 reads SGHVS; CDR2 reads FNYEAQ. V gave up 4 bases and J gave up 4 bases, with 26 bases separating them. CDR3 amino acids: CASSSPLGDGTGRYEQYF. The CDR3 DNA reads TGTGCCAGCAGCTCCCCCCTGGGAGATGGAACAGGGCGGTACGAGCAGTACTTC.

This clone was seen repeatedly, ten times or more. V gene TRBV3-1 (or the pseudogene TRBV3-2) combines with J gene TRBJ1-1, with TRBD1 as a possible D gene (6 bases). In germline, CDR1 is LGHDT, CDR2 YNNKEL (reference sequence). Trimming removed 0 bases from V and 0 bases from J, with 20 bases in between. The CDR3 is 19 residues long. This chain's CDR3 is CASSQDGQGLWGLNTEAFF. The CDR3 DNA reads TGTGCCAGCAGCCAAGATGGGCAGGGTCTCTGGGGGCTGAACACTGAAGCTTTCTTT.

The chain couples TRBV5-3 to TRBJ1-2; maybe TRBD1 (5 bases). TRBV5-3 counts as an open reading frame of uncertain function. V was cut by 0 bases and J by 5 bases, with 14 bases left in between. The CDR3 sequence is 15 residues long. The CDR3 DNA is TGTGCCAGAAGCTTGGGCGCCCAGGGTCGATATGGCTACACCTTC. Its protein is CARSLGAQGRYGYTF.

This chain uses TRBV30 with TRBJ1-5; a possible D gene is TRBD1 (6 bases). Trimming took 1 base from V and 7 from J, leaving 14 bases between them. Germline V lookup: CDR1 GTSNPN, CDR2 SVGIG (reference sequence). The CDR3 consists of 14 residues. CDR3 sequence reads: CAWSATGTGQPQHF. CDR3 DNA: TGTGCCTGGAGTGCGACAGGAACAGGACAGCCCCAGCATTTT.

V gene TRBV24-1 combines with J gene TRBJ2-1; D uncertain. Between the trimmed V and J ends, which lost 0 bases and 0 bases, there was a span of 8 bases. The CDR3 totals 16 residues. In germline, CDR1 is KGHDR, CDR2 SFDVKD. CDR3 sequence (DNA): TGTGCCACCAGTGATTTGGAACCAGACTCCTACAATGAGCAGTTCTTC. Residues: CATSDLEPDSYNEQFF.

The chain uses TRBV5-1 and TRBJ1-1; 8 nucleotides match TRBD1. Germline values: CDR1 SGHRS, CDR2 YFSETQ. The junction had 7 bases not matched to a gene; V was cut back by 4 bases and J by 2 bases. This CDR3 is 15 amino acids long. In DNA, the CDR3 is TGCGCCAGCAGCCTACAGGGGGTAGGTAACACTGAAGCTTTCTTT. Translation gives CASSLQGVGNTEAFF.

The CDR3 is CATKEQGGSAEAFF. As DNA, the CDR3 is TGTGCCACCAAAGAACAGGGGGGTAGCGCTGAAGCTTTCTTT. The chain uses TRBV24-1 and TRBJ1-1; TRBD1 agrees at 8 bases. The V gene's germline CDR1 is KGHDR and CDR2 SFDVKD. The CDR3 consists of 14 residues. V shed 8 bases and J 6 bases; nucleotides not matched to a gene: 10.